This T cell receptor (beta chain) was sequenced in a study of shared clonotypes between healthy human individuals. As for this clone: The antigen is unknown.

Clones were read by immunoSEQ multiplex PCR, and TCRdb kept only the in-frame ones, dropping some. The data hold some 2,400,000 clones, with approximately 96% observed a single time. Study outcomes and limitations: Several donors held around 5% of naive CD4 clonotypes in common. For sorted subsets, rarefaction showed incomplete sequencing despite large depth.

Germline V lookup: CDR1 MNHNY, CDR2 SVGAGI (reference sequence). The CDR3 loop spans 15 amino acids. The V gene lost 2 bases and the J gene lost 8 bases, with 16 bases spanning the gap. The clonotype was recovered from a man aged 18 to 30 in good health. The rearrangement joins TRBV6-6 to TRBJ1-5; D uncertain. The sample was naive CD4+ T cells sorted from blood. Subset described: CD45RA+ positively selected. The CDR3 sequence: CASSYDKTLEEPQHF. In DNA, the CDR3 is TGTGCCAGCAGTTACGACAAGACTCTCGAGGAGCCCCAGCATTTT.